A selection of T cell receptor beta chains follows, all from one sample in a study of graft-versus-host responses after intestinal transplantation. Libraries were prepared by immunoSEQ multiplex PCR; TCRdb keeps only in-frame clonotypes and omits some of them. Of tens of thousands of clones listed, 91% are singletons. The specimen comprised PBMCs, sampled approximately 97 weeks after intestinal transplant. The receptors come from a human patient who received an intestinal transplant, so some T cells may come from the graft donor. Each CDR3 is given with its conserved first and last residue. Expanded clones get a size class; other rows say once, few or many, or leave the size out.

TRBV7-9	NA	TRBJ2-2	CASSLDQGAVGELFF
TRBV5-4	NA	TRBJ2-7	CASSPTTGTTYEQYF
TRBV7-9	NA	TRBJ2-7	CASSLRGSYEQYF
TRBV6-5	NA	TRBJ2-7	CASRRTGLDEQYF
TRBV5-8	NA	TRBJ2-5	CASSPRAGTSWEETQYF
TRBV13	NA	TRBJ1-4	CASSSDRGTTNEKLFF
TRBV6-5	once	TRBJ2-7	CASRGQGKDEQYF
TRBV5-1	NA	TRBJ2-1	CASSLGSPGNEQFF
TRBV7-6	NA	TRBJ2-6	CASSLEATRSGANVLTF
TRBV6-1	NA	TRBJ2-3	CASSGIGTSTDTQYF
TRBV10-3	NA	TRBJ2-1	CAISNHLAGDFNEQFF
TRBV4-2	NA	TRBJ1-5	CASSQGRSGTDNQPQHF
TRBV4-2	NA	TRBJ1-2	CASSPTRGPNNYGYTF
TRBV4-1	NA	TRBJ2-1	CASSPTLFSGIKFF
TRBV6-1	NA	TRBJ1-6	CASRDFFNSPLHF